The rows below give T cell receptor beta chains drawn from one sample of a study of OX40 agonist ivuxolimab in advanced cancers. Sequenced by immunoSEQ multiplex PCR; TCRdb stores in-frame clones only, minus some. Altogether around 56,000 clones are present, more than 75% being singletons, with the ten largest covering roughly 1.2%. The sequenced sample was CD4+ or CD8+ T cells sorted from blood, obtained in a trial of the OX40 agonist ivuxolimab. The receptors come from an adult with an advanced solid tumor such as melanoma, head and neck, liver or kidney cancer. Each CDR3 is given with its conserved first and last residue. A D gene is named only where the DNA matches it firmly. Size values are once, few and many counts, or a class for expanded clones, and some rows have none.

abundance: .
j_gene: TRBJ2-3
v_gene: TRBV5-1
d_gene: .
CDR3aa: CASSPPAVEGTQYF
CDR3nt: TGCGCCAGCAGCCCCCCGGCGGTTGAAGGTACGCAGTATTTT

abundance: .
j_gene: TRBJ1-2
v_gene: TRBV5-1
d_gene: .
CDR3aa: CASSFAGDGIYGYTF
CDR3nt: TGCGCCAGCAGCTTCGCAGGGGACGGCATCTATGGCTACACCTTC

abundance: .
j_gene: TRBJ2-7
v_gene: TRBV25-1
d_gene: .
CDR3aa: CASSKQGFSYEQYF
CDR3nt: TGTGCCAGCAGTAAACAGGGTTTTAGTTACGAGCAGTACTTC

abundance: .
j_gene: TRBJ1-1
v_gene: TRBV7-3
d_gene: .
CDR3aa: CASSLSLMGHTEAFF
CDR3nt: TGTGCCAGCAGCTTAAGTTTGATGGGACACACTGAAGCTTTCTTT

abundance: .
j_gene: TRBJ2-2
v_gene: TRBV4-1
d_gene: .
CDR3aa: CASSQGARTSKTNTGELFF
CDR3nt: TGCGCCAGCAGCCAAGGTGCGAGGACTTCGAAAACGAACACCGGGGAGCTGTTTTTT

abundance: .
j_gene: TRBJ1-5
v_gene: TRBV5-6
d_gene: .
CDR3aa: CASSLARKGSNQPQHF
CDR3nt: TGTGCCAGCAGCTTGGCCCGAAAGGGTAGCAATCAGCCCCAGCATTTT

abundance: .
j_gene: TRBJ1-5
v_gene: TRBV28
d_gene: TRBD1
CDR3aa: CASSALGQGNQPQHF
CDR3nt: TGTGCCAGCAGTGCACTGGGACAGGGCAATCAGCCCCAGCATTTT

abundance: .
j_gene: TRBJ2-2
v_gene: TRBV27
d_gene: TRBD2
CDR3aa: CASREEAGEIGELLF
CDR3nt: TGTGCCAGCAGGGAAGAAGCGGGAGAAATCGGGGAGCTGCTTTTT

abundance: .
j_gene: TRBJ2-5
v_gene: TRBV7-8
d_gene: TRBD2
CDR3aa: CASSPGLAGTSETQYF
CDR3nt: TGTGCCAGCAGCCCGGGACTAGCGGGGACCTCAGAGACCCAGTACTTC

abundance: .
j_gene: TRBJ1-3
v_gene: TRBV11-2
d_gene: TRBD1
CDR3aa: CASSLQGAGNTIYF
CDR3nt: TGTGCCAGCAGCTTACAGGGGGCGGGAAACACCATATATTTT

abundance: .
j_gene: TRBJ1-2
v_gene: TRBV10-3
d_gene: TRBD1
CDR3aa: CAISEQKQGEEDGYTF
CDR3nt: TGTGCCATCAGTGAGCAAAAACAGGGGGAAGAAGATGGCTACACCTTC

abundance: .
j_gene: TRBJ1-3
v_gene: TRBV6-1
d_gene: .
CDR3aa: CASSSVGGNTIYF
CDR3nt: TGTGCCAGCAGTTCCGTAGGGGGGAACACCATATATTTT

abundance: few
j_gene: TRBJ2-1
v_gene: TRBV28
d_gene: TRBD2
CDR3aa: CASTKHRLGGSGSGNEQFF
CDR3nt: TGTGCCAGCACCAAACACCGTCTCGGGGGGAGCGGGAGTGGCAATGAGCAGTTCTTC

abundance: .
j_gene: TRBJ1-1
v_gene: TRBV5-4
d_gene: .
CDR3aa: CASSQERLSAEAFF
CDR3nt: TGTGCCAGCAGCCAAGAAAGGCTGTCAGCTGAAGCTTTCTTT

abundance: .
j_gene: TRBJ1-6
v_gene: TRBV19
d_gene: .
CDR3aa: CASSISYDSHNSPLHF
CDR3nt: TGTGCCAGTAGTATTTCCTACGACAGCCATAATTCACCCCTCCACTTT

abundance: once
j_gene: TRBJ2-3
v_gene: TRBV28
d_gene: TRBD2
CDR3aa: CASSLRVAGRGDTQYF
CDR3nt: TGTGCCAGCAGTCTCCGGGTAGCGGGAAGAGGAGATACGCAGTATTTT

abundance: .
j_gene: TRBJ2-4
v_gene: TRBV4-1
d_gene: TRBD2
CDR3aa: CASSQDPPALAGENIQYF
CDR3nt: TGCGCCAGCAGCCAAGATCCTCCGGCGTTAGCGGGAGAAAACATTCAGTACTTC

abundance: .
j_gene: TRBJ2-7
v_gene: TRBV10-3
d_gene: TRBD1
CDR3aa: CAIKLGQGYEQYF
CDR3nt: TGTGCCATCAAATTAGGACAGGGCTACGAGCAGTACTTC

abundance: once
j_gene: TRBJ2-3
v_gene: TRBV4-1
d_gene: .
CDR3aa: CASSQEGDTSTDTQYF
CDR3nt: TGCGCCAGCAGCCAAGAGGGCGACACTAGCACAGATACGCAGTATTTT

abundance: few
j_gene: TRBJ2-5
v_gene: TRBV5-4
d_gene: .
CDR3aa: CASSLGGLETQYF
CDR3nt: TGTGCCAGCAGCTTAGGAGGGCTAGAGACCCAGTACTTC

abundance: .
j_gene: TRBJ1-4
v_gene: TRBV4-2
d_gene: .
CDR3aa: CASSLLSSEKLFF
CDR3nt: TGTGCCAGCAGCCTTCTTTCTAGTGAAAAACTGTTTTTT

abundance: .
j_gene: TRBJ2-7
v_gene: TRBV4-1
d_gene: .
CDR3aa: CASSQAEQPYYEQYF
CDR3nt: TGCGCCAGCAGCCAAGCGGAGCAGCCGTACTACGAGCAGTACTTC

abundance: .
j_gene: TRBJ2-7
v_gene: TRBV29-1
d_gene: .
CDR3aa: CSVGSVTSYEQYF
CDR3nt: TGCAGCGTTGGGTCCGTTACCTCCTACGAGCAGTACTTC

abundance: .
j_gene: TRBJ2-1
v_gene: TRBV18
d_gene: .
CDR3aa: CASSLRGSPYNEQFF
CDR3nt: TGTGCCAGCTCACTAAGGGGTAGCCCCTACAATGAGCAGTTCTTC

abundance: .
j_gene: TRBJ2-7
v_gene: TRBV6-5
d_gene: .
CDR3aa: CASSAVYEQYF
CDR3nt: TGTGCCAGCAGTGCAGTTTACGAGCAGTACTTC

abundance: .
j_gene: TRBJ1-5
v_gene: TRBV30
d_gene: .
CDR3aa: CAWSLGVNQPQHF
CDR3nt: TGTGCCTGGAGTTTGGGGGTCAATCAGCCCCAGCATTTT

abundance: .
j_gene: TRBJ1-6
v_gene: TRBV28
d_gene: .
CDR3aa: CASSLPPGPKNSPLHF
CDR3nt: TGTGCCAGCAGTTTGCCTCCGGGACCGAAAAATTCACCCCTCCACTTT

abundance: once
j_gene: TRBJ1-1
v_gene: TRBV18
d_gene: .
CDR3aa: CASSPFNGEDTEAFF
CDR3nt: TGTGCCAGCTCACCTTTTAACGGGGAGGACACTGAAGCTTTCTTT

abundance: once
j_gene: TRBJ2-7
v_gene: TRBV11-3
d_gene: TRBD2
CDR3aa: CASSLDRTSGILYF
CDR3nt: TGTGCCAGCAGCTTAGATCGGACTAGCGGGATACTGTACTTC

abundance: once
j_gene: TRBJ1-1
v_gene: TRBV2
d_gene: TRBD1
CDR3aa: CASSLRQGQEAFF
CDR3nt: TGTGCCAGCAGTCTAAGACAGGGACAAGAAGCTTTCTTT

abundance: .
j_gene: TRBJ2-7
v_gene: TRBV6-5
d_gene: .
CDR3aa: CASSLGADRTYEQYF
CDR3nt: TGTGCCAGCAGCCTCGGAGCAGACAGAACCTACGAGCAGTACTTC

abundance: .
j_gene: TRBJ1-6
v_gene: TRBV7-2
d_gene: .
CDR3aa: CASSLAAVNNSPLHF
CDR3nt: TGTGCCAGCAGCTTGGCAGCAGTAAATAATTCACCCCTCCACTTT

abundance: .
j_gene: TRBJ2-7
v_gene: TRBV29-1
d_gene: .
CDR3aa: CSVVLSVTYEQYF
CDR3nt: TGCAGCGTTGTTTTAAGCGTGACCTACGAGCAGTACTTC